Listed below are T cell receptor beta chains from one sample, sequenced in a study of siplizumab effects on memory and regulatory T cells. Using immunoSEQ multiplex PCR, the repertoire was profiled, and TCRdb retains in-frame clones only, with some absent. The table lists about 110,000 clones, 90% to 95% of them singletons, with 0.75% in the top ten. Sequenced sample: Tregs sorted from blood. Receptors were obtained from a human donor in good health. Both conserved end residues are trimmed from each CDR3. Fields, in order: clone size, V gene, J gene, CDR3 protein. Not every row has a clone size; where given, it reads once, few, many or a size class.

>.|TRBV7-3|TRBJ2-3
ASSLSGRLTDTQY
>.|TRBV5-6|TRBJ2-3
ASSLGLAGRDTQY
>.|TRBV7-9|TRBJ2-7
ASSLLYEQY
>once|TRBV5-4|TRBJ2-2
ASSLTVNTGELF
>.|TRBV28|TRBJ2-3
ASSPQNTQY
>.|TRBV5-1|TRBJ1-5
ASSLALNQPQH
>.|TRBV6-6|TRBJ1-1
ASSWGFRGTEAF
>.|TRBV6-5|TRBJ1-5
ASSSSVGNQPQH
>.|TRBV29-1|TRBJ1-2
SVRDSVHGYT
>.|TRBV7-2|TRBJ1-6
ASSLQRNSPLH
>.|TRBV2|TRBJ2-7
ASSERLAGYEQY
>.|TRBV9|TRBJ1-2
ASSPRRWEGGYT
>.|TRBV20-1|TRBJ1-1
SAISESEAF
>.|TRBV2|TRBJ1-2
ASSEGRQINYGYT
>.|TRBV5-1|TRBJ1-5
ASSLTGLNQPQH
>.|TRBV6-6|TRBJ2-7
ASRSQTRGEQY
>.|TRBV14|TRBJ2-1
ASSHSGSSYNEQF
>.|TRBV12-5|TRBJ1-1
ASGLLDNTEAF
>.|TRBV6-1|TRBJ2-7
ASSETGRGSYEQY
>.|TRBV5-1|TRBJ1-5
ASSMGQGNQPQH
>.|TRBV6-6|TRBJ2-2
ASSYIVWRVAGELF
>few|TRBV19|TRBJ1-1
ASKDRVTEAF
>.|TRBV28|TRBJ2-2
ASRRGGGGELF
>.|TRBV11-3|TRBJ2-1
ASSLRNEGQF
>.|TRBV5-6|TRBJ2-7
ASSLGQGSYEQY
>.|TRBV7-6|TRBJ2-1
ASSLGTYNEQF
>.|TRBV5-1|TRBJ2-5
ASSPANKAVQETQY
>.|TRBV7-8|TRBJ2-7
ASSPQGWSSYEQY
>.|TRBV10-3|TRBJ2-3
AIRSGRNTDTQY
>.|TRBV29-1|TRBJ1-2
STKGQGGGYT
>.|TRBV11-2|TRBJ2-5
ASSLVGRSQETQY
>.|TRBV10-3|TRBJ2-1
AISGGLLRLADYNEQF
>.|TRBV18|TRBJ1-1
ASSLDGNTEAF
>.|TRBV18|TRBJ2-6
ASSLGAFGANVLT
>.|TRBV7-8|TRBJ2-7
ASSFVGQKPSYEQY
>.|TRBV18|TRBJ1-1
ASSPQNRENTEAF
>.|TRBV5-6|TRBJ1-5
ASSLAGGVGNQPQH
>once|TRBV7-3|TRBJ2-1
ASSSSGASYNEQF
>.|TRBV2|TRBJ1-1
ASSRDTEAF
>.|TRBV18|TRBJ2-7
ASSPEMRAPVKQY
>.|TRBV27|TRBJ1-2
ASRLTGWINYGYT
>.|TRBV18|TRBJ2-5
ASVSTSQETQY
>once|TRBV5-1|TRBJ2-1
ASSLEGASSYNEQF
>.|TRBV7-9|TRBJ1-2
ASSFDGLYGYT
>.|TRBV6-1|TRBJ1-4
ASRRMLEKLF
>.|TRBV9|TRBJ1-2
ASSSRTAGSYT
>.|TRBV19|TRBJ2-7
ASSIRGTSVSYEQY
>.|TRBV27|TRBJ2-2
ASSLPGTGLTGELF
>.|TRBV6-1|TRBJ1-2
ASSGVTVHYGYT
>.|TRBV19|TRBJ2-7
ASSLQGYEQY
>.|TRBV7-6|TRBJ1-2
ASSPGLRDYGYT
>.|TRBV15|TRBJ2-3
ATSRDPGEGGDTQY
>.|TRBV5-3|TRBJ2-7
ARSSCGHEQY
>.|TRBV5-1|TRBJ1-5
ASSFVPNQPQH
>.|TRBV5-3|TRBJ2-3
ARSPGFLFTDTQY
>few|TRBV7-2|TRBJ1-6
ASSLDRNSPLH
>few|TRBV30|TRBJ1-1
AWSVGRLNTEAF
>few|TRBV19|TRBJ1-1
ASSLRTALNAEAF
>.|TRBV6-6|TRBJ1-5
ASRGTVYSNQPQH
>.|TRBV4-2|TRBJ2-3
ASSQVGGGATDTQY